This TCR beta chain was retrieved from a study of CD8 T cells in ankylosing spondylitis. With V trimmed by 7 bases and J by 1 base, 4 bases remained unmatched. The CDR3 is 14 amino acids. Germline lookup yields CDR1 SGHRS and CDR2 YFSETQ. Study-level points and caveats: Typical of ankylosing spondylitis blood, it appeared, was a TCR beta motif of eight highly homologous variants. It was reported that disease-linked clones were significantly enriched in matched ankylosing spondylitis synovial fluid.

As the method for making TCR beta libraries, quantitative 5'-RACE with molecular barcodes was used. Each CDR3 protein gets one entry after TCRdb re-called the 5' RACE reads with MiXCR. The sample has roughly 250,000 distinct CDR3 sequences; roughly 8.6% are singletons. At least ten counts were recorded for this clonotype. Its antigen is not known. The chain joins TRBV5-1 to TRBJ2-2, with TRBD2 matching 7 bases. The sequence derives from a male donor with ankylosing spondylitis or in good health (not recorded which). Sequencing was performed on blood, either unsorted or a sorted T cell fraction (not recorded which). CDR3 sequence: CASVLAENTGELFF. CDR3 coding DNA: TGCGCCAGCGTGCTAGCGGAGAACACCGGGGAGCTGTTTTTT.